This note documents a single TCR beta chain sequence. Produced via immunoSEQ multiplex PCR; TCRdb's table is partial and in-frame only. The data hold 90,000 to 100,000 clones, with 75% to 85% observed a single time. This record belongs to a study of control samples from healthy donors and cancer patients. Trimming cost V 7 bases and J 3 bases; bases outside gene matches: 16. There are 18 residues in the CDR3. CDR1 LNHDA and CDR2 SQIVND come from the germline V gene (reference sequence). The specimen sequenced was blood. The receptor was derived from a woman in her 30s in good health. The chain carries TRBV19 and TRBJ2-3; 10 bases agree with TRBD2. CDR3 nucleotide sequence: TGTGCCAGTACTAGGGGGGCTAGCGGGGGTTCGCGGACAGATACGCAGTATTTT. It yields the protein CASTRGASGGSRTDTQYF.